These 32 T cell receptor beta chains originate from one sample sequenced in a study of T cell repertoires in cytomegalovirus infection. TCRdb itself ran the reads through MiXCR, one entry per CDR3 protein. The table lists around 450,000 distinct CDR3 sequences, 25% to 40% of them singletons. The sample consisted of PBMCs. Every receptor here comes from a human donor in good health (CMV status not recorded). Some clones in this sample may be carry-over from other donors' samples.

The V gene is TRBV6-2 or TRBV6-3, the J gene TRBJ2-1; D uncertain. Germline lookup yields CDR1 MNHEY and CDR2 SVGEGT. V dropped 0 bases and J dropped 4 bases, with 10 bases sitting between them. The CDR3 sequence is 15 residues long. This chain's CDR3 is CASSYSTVGYNEQFF. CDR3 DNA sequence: TGTGCCAGCAGTTACTCGACGGTGGGGTACAATGAGCAGTTCTTC.

CDR3 in DNA: TGTGCCAGCGCAAGAGAGTTGAATTCACCCCTCCACTTT. Translated: CASARELNSPLHF. The genes are TRBV6-4 and TRBJ1-6; D is undetermined. The CDR3 is 13 residues long. CDR1 and CDR2 from the germline V gene are MRHNA and SNTAGT. V shed 8 bases and J shed 7 bases, with 12 bases lying between them.

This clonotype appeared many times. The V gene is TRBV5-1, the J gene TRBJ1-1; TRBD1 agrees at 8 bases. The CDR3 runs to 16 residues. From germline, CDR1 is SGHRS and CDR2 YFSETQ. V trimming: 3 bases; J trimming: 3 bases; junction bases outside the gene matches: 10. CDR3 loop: CASSSNGQGEDTEAFF. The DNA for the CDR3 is TGCGCCAGCAGCTCCAACGGACAGGGAGAGGACACTGAAGCTTTCTTT.

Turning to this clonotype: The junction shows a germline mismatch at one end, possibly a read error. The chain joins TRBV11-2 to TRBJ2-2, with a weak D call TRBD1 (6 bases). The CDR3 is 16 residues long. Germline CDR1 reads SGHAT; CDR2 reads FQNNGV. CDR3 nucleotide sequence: TGTGACAGCAGCTTAGTCAGGGGCGCGAACACCGGGGAGCTGTTTTTT. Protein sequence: CDSSLVRGANTGELFF.

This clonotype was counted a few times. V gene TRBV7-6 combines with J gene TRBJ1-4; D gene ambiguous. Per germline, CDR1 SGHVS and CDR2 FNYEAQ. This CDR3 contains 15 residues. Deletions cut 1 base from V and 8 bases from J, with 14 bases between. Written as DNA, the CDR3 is TGTGCCAGCAGCTTAGTAGGACGGGATCGGGAAAAACTGTTTTTT. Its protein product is CASSLVGRDREKLFF.

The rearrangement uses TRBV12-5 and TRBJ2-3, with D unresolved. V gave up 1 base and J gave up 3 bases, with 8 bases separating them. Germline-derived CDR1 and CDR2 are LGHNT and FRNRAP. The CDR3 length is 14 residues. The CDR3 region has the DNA TGTGCTAGTGGTTTGGAAAGCATAACAGATACGCAGTATTTT. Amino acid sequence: CASGLESITDTQYF.

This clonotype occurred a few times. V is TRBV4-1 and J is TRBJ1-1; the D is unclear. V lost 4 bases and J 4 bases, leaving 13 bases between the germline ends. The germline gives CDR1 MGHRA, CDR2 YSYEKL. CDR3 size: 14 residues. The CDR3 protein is CASSPLGGFTEAFF. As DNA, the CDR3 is TGCGCCAGCAGCCCCCTGGGCGGGTTCACTGAAGCTTTCTTT.

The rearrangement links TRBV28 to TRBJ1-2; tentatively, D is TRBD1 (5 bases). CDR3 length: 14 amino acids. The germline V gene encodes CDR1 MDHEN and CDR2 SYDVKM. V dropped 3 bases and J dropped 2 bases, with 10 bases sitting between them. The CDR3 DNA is TGTGCCAGCAGTTTCCCAGGGACGAACTATGGCTACACCTTC. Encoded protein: CASSFPGTNYGYTF.

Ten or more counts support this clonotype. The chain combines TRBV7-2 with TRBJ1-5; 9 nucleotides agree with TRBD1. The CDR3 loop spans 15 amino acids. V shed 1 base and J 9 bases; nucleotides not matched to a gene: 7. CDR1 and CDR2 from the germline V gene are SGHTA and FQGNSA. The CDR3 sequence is CASSLGQGVPGPQHF. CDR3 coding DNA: TGTGCCAGCAGCTTAGGACAGGGGGTTCCCGGGCCCCAGCATTTT. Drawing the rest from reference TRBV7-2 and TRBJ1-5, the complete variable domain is GAGVSQSPSNKVTEKGKDVELRCDPISGHTALYWYRQSLGQGLEFLIYFQGNSAPDKSGLPSDRFSAERTGGSVSTLTIQRTQQEDSAVYLCASSLGQGVPGPQHFGDGTRLSIL.

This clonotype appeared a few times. In DNA, the CDR3 is TGTGCCAGTAGTATAGGTGAGGCCCGTCAGCAGCCCCAGCATTTT. This translates into CASSIGEARQQPQHF. V is TRBV19 and J is TRBJ1-5; D not certain. CDR1 is LNHDA and CDR2 is SQIVND in the germline V gene (reference sequence). V was cut by 1 base and J by 7 bases, with 14 bases left in between. The CDR3 has 15 amino acids.

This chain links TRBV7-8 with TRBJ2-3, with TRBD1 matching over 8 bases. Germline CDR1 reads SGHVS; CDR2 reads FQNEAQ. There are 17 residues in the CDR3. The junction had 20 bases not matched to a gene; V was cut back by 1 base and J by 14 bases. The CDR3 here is CASSLGFLQGVSETTYF. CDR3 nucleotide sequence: TGTGCCAGCAGCTTAGGATTCTTACAGGGGGTCTCAGAGACGACGTATTTT.

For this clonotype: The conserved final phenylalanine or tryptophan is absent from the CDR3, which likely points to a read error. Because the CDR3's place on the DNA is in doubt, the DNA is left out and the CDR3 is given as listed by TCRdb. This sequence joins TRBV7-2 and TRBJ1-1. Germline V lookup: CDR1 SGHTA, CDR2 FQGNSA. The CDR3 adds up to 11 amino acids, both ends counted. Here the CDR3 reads CASSPYTESFC.

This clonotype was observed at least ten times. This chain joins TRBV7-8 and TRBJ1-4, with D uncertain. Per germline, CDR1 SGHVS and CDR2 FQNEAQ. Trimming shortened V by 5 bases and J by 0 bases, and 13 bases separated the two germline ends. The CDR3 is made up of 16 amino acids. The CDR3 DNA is TGTGCCAGCAGCCCAAGGACCGGAGCAACTAATGAAAAACTGTTTTTT. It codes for CASSPRTGATNEKLFF.

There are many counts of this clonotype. CDR3 coding DNA: TGTGCCAGCAGCTTGACTAGCGGGACGGCCTACGAGCAGTACTTC. Protein: CASSLTSGTAYEQYF. The chain couples TRBV7-9 to TRBJ2-7; 11 bases are a match to TRBD2. The CDR3 runs to 15 residues. The junction had 3 bases not matched to a gene; V was cut back by 3 bases and J by 2 bases. Germline V gives CDR1 SEHNR, CDR2 FQNEAQ (reference sequence).

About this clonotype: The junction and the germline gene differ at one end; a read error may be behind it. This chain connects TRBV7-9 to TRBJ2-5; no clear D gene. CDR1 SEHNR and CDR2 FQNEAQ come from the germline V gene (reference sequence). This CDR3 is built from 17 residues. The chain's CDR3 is CARSYHPQLVYQETQYF. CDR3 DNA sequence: TGTGCCAGAAGCTACCACCCCCAGTTGGTGTACCAAGAGACCCAGTACTTC.

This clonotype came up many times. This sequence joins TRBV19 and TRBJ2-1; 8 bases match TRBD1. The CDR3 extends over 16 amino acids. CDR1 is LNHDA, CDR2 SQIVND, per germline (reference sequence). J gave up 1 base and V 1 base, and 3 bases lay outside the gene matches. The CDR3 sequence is CASSIAQGASYNEQFF. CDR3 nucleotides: TGTGCCAGTAGTATAGCTCAGGGGGCATCCTACAATGAGCAGTTCTTC.

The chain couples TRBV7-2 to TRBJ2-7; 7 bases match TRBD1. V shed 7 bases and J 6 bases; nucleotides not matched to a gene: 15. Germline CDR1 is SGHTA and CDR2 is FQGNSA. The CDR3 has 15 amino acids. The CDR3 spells CASIQIQGRYCEQYF. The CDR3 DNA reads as TGTGCCAGCATCCAGATACAGGGGCGCTACTGCGAGCAGTACTTC. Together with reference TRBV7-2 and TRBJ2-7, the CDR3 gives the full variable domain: GAGVSQSPSNKVTEKGKDVELRCDPISGHTALYWYRQSLGQGLEFLIYFQGNSAPDKSGLPSDRFSAERTGGSVSTLTIQRTQQEDSAVYLCASIQIQGRYCEQYFGPGTRLTVT.

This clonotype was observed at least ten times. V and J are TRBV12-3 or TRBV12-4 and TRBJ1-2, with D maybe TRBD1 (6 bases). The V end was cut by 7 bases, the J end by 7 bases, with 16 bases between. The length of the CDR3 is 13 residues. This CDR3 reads CASTDGRGSGYTF. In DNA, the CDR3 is TGTGCCAGCACCGACGGCAGGGGTAGTGGCTACACCTTC.

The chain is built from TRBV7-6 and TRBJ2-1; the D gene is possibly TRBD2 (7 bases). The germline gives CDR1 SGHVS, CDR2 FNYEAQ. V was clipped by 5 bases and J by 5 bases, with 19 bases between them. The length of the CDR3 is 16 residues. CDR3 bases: TGTGCCAGCAGCCCCAGGGGAGGGAGCGGAAACAATGAGCAGTTCTTC. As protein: CASSPRGGSGNNEQFF.

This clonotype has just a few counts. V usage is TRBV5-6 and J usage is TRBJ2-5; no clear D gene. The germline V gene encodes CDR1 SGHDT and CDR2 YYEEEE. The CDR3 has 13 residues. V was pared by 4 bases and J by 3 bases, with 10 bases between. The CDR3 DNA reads TGTGCCAGCAGCCCTTCTATAGAAGAGACCCAGTACTTC. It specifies CASSPSIEETQYF.

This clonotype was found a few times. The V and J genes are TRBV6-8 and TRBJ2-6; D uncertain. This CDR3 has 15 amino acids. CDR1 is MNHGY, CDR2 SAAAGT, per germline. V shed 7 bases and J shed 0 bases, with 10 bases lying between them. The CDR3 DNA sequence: TGTGCCAGCACCCGACTCTTCTCTGGGGCCAACGTCCTGACTTTC. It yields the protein CASTRLFSGANVLTF.

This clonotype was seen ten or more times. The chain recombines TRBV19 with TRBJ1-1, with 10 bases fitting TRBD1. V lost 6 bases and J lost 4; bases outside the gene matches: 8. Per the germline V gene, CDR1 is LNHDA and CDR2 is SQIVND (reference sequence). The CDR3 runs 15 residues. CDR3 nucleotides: TGTGCCAGTAGCTACCGACAGGGGGCGAGCACTGAAGCTTTCTTT. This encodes CASSYRQGASTEAFF.

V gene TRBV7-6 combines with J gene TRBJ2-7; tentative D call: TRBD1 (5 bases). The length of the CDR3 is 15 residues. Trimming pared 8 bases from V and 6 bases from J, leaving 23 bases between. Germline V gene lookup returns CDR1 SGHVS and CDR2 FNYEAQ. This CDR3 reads CASLLRAGIVSEQYF. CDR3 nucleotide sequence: TGTGCCAGCCTCTTAAGGGCAGGGATAGTTAGCGAGCAGTACTTC.

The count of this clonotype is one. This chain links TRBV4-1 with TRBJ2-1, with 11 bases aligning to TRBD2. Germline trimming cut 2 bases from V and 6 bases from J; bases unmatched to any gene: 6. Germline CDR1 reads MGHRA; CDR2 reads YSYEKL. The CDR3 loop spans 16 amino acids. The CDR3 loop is CASSQYSGGVSNEQFF. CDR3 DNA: TGCGCCAGCAGCCAATATAGCGGGGGGGTTTCCAATGAGCAGTTCTTC.

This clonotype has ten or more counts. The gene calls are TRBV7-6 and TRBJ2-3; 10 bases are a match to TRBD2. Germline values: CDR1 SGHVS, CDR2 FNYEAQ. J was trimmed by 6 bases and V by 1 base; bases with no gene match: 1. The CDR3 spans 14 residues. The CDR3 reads CASSLGSGRDTQYF. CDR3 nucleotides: TGTGCCAGCAGCTTAGGTAGCGGGAGGGATACGCAGTATTTT.

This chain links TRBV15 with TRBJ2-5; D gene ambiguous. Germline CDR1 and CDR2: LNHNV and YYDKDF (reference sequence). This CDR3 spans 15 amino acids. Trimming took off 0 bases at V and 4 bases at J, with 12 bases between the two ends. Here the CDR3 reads CATSRDNGLRETQYF. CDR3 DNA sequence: TGTGCCACCAGCAGAGATAACGGGCTTCGAGAGACCCAGTACTTC.

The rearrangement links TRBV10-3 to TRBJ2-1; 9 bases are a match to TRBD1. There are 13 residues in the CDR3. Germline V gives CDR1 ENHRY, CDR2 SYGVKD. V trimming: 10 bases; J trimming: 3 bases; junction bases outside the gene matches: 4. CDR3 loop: CATGQGNYNEQFF. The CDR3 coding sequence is TGTGCCACCGGACAGGGGAACTACAATGAGCAGTTCTTC.

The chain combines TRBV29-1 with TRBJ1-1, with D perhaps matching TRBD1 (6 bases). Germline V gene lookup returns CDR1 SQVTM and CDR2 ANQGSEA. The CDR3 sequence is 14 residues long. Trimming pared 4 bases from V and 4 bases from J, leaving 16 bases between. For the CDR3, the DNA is TGCAGCGTTGTGCCGGGGGCGGTGGGCACTGAAGCTTTCTTT. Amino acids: CSVVPGAVGTEAFF.

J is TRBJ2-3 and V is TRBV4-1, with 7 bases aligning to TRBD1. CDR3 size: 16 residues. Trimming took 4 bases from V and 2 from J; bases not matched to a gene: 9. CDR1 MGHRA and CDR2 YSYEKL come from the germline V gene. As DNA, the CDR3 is TGCGCCAGCAGCCTCGAAGGGGGCGACCTCACAGATACGCAGTATTTT. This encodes CASSLEGGDLTDTQYF.

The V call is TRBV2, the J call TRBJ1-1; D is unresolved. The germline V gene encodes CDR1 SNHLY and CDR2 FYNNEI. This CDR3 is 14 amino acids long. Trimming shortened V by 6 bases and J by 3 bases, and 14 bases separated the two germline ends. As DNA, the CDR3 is TGTGCCAGCAGAAACTTCAAACAAGACACTGAAGCTTTCTTT. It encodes CASRNFKQDTEAFF.

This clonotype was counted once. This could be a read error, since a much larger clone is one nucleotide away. The CDR3 bases are TGTGCCAGCAGCTCCCGGGGTCTGGGCACAGATACGCAGTATTTT. Its translation: CASSSRGLGTDTQYF. The chain employs TRBV7-6 and TRBJ2-3; D might be TRBD2 (5 bases). Trimming removed 4 bases at V and 1 base at J, with 12 bases between. This CDR3 has 15 amino acids. Germline-derived CDR1 and CDR2 are SGHVS and FNYEAQ. Drawing the rest from reference TRBV7-6 and TRBJ2-3, the complete variable domain is GAGVSQSPRYKVTKRGQDVALRCDPISGHVSLYWYRQALGQGPEFLTYFNYEAQQDKSGLPNDRFSAERPEGSISTLTIQRTEQRDSAMYRCASSSRGLGTDTQYFGPGTRLTVL.

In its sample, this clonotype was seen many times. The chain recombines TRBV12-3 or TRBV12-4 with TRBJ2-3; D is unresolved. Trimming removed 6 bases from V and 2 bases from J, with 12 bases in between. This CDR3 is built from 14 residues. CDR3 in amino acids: CASSLGLTTDTQYF. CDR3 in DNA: TGTGCCAGCAGCTTGGGCTTAACCACAGATACGCAGTATTTT.